The present entry profiles one TCR beta chain with its context. Antigen: not known. CDR3 length: 15 residues. V shed 5 bases, J shed 5 bases, and the junction held 8 bases outside the gene matches. CDR1 LGHNA and CDR2 YSLEER come from the germline V gene. TCR cDNA was made by 5'RACE template switching, adding a universal primer site and UMIs. Each CDR3 protein is one row after TCRdb ran MiXCR on the 5' RACE reads. The data show roughly 520,000 distinct CDR3 sequences, 21% seen once. The sample is drawn from a study of T cells after yellow fever vaccination. As for the study in general: Low-cell-number fractions underwent preparation using SMART-Seq v4 Ultra Low Input. The study, taken as a whole, reports: Post-booster reappearance was seen for most primary-vaccination clones (about 96% CD4, around 88% CD8).

The clonotype was recovered from a young man who received the YFV17D yellow fever vaccine. This chain links TRBV4-3 with TRBJ2-5; 10 nucleotides align to TRBD1. Sequences were derived from PBMCs, sampled around 3 weeks after the first yellow fever vaccination. As DNA, the CDR3 is TGCGCCAGCAGCACAGGGACAGGGGTGTGGGAGACCCAGTACTTC. It encodes CASSTGTGVWETQYF.